This T cell receptor (beta chain) was found in a study of blood T cell repertoires in COVID-19. In the study overall: The analysed material was cDNA or gDNA that came from T cells, B-cell-depleted T cells, or PBMCs.

Libraries were prepared by immunoSEQ multiplex PCR; TCRdb keeps only in-frame clonotypes and omits some of them. The table shows about 76,000 clones, with roughly 85% occurring only once. The V gene's germline CDR1 is MDHEN and CDR2 SYDVKM. V was shortened by 5 bases and J by 2 bases, with 12 bases between the two germline ends. This CDR3 has 14 residues. V usage is TRBV28 and J usage is TRBJ1-2; possible D gene TRBD1, 6 bases. This TCR came from a man between 50 and 59 years old with COVID-19, enrolled during active disease. The sample taken for sequencing was peripheral blood. The CDR3 DNA is TGTGCCAGCAGTGAACAGGGATTAAACTATGGCTACACCTTC. The encoded protein is CASSEQGLNYGYTF.